A single sample gave rise to the 6 T cell receptor beta chains below, sequenced in a study of blood T cell repertoires in COVID-19. The table came from immunoSEQ multiplex PCR; TCRdb's copy has only in-frame clones and leaves some out. The table shows roughly 280,000 clones, with over 85% occurring only once. The specimen sequenced was PBMCs or T cells enriched from blood (not recorded which). The receptors here all came from a woman aged 55-70 years who had recovered from COVID-19.

This clone was detected once. The chain has TRBV27 and TRBJ2-7; weak D call: TRBD1 (5 bases). The CDR3 contains 13 residues. CDR1 is MNHEY, CDR2 SMNVEV, per germline (reference sequence). Deletions cut 6 bases from V and 4 bases from J, with 13 bases between. The DNA of the CDR3 is TGTGCCAGCAGCCGATCGACAGAATACGAGCAGTACTTC. This translates into CASSRSTEYEQYF.

The chain uses TRBV6-5 and TRBJ2-5; TRBD2 matches at 8 bases. CDR3 length: 16 residues. The germline V gene encodes CDR1 MNHEY and CDR2 SVGAGI. The V segment lost 2 bases and the J segment 2 bases; nucleotides outside the gene matches: 7. The CDR3 DNA follows: TGTGCCAGCAGTTACCCCCGTACTAGCGGTCAAGAGACCCAGTACTTC. As protein: CASSYPRTSGQETQYF.

V and J are TRBV28 and TRBJ1-1; no reliable D call. V lost 5 bases and J lost 0, with 13 bases in between. CDR3 length: 15 amino acids. Germline V gives CDR1 MDHEN, CDR2 SYDVKM. CDR3 sequence: CASSPYTTVNTEAFF. CDR3 DNA sequence: TGTGCCAGCAGTCCCTACACTACGGTGAACACTGAAGCTTTCTTT.

The chain links TRBV15 to TRBJ1-4, with TRBD1 matching 7 bases. The germline CDR1 and CDR2 sequences are LNHNV and YYDKDF (reference sequence). V was clipped by 5 bases and J by 7 bases; unmatched bases: 10. CDR3 length: 15 amino acids. CDR3 nucleotide sequence: TGTGCCACCAGCCGAACCGGTAGGGGGCCTGAAAAACTGTTTTTT. Its translation is CATSRTGRGPEKLFF.

This chain connects TRBV19 to TRBJ1-2; no firm D call. CDR3 length: 14 amino acids. Germline V gives CDR1 LNHDA, CDR2 SQIVND (reference sequence). Trimming stripped 7 bases from V and 0 bases from J, with 12 bases between. CDR3 DNA: TGTGCCAGTAATTTGGCAACAACTAACTATGGCTACACCTTC. This encodes CASNLATTNYGYTF.

The genes are TRBV6-5 and TRBJ1-1, with D possibly TRBD1 on 5 matching bases. Germline V gives CDR1 MNHEY, CDR2 SVGAGI. The CDR3 has 15 residues. The germline V and J ends were trimmed by 4 bases and 5 bases, with 17 bases remaining between them. In DNA, the CDR3 is TGTGCCAGCAGTTCCCCTTGGGGCAGGGCGACTGAAGCTTTCTTT. Encoded protein: CASSSPWGRATEAFF.